This T cell receptor (beta chain) was sequenced in a study of blood T cell repertoires in COVID-19. In the original processing: Estimated nucleated cell counts came from reference gene primer amplification. Assay: immunoSEQ multiplex PCR; the TCRdb copy retains only in-frame clones and omits some. The DNA gave D and trimming, while V, J and clone size come from that table. This sample has approximately 160,000 clones, with more than 75% found just once. Specimen: peripheral blood. The source is a woman in her sixties or seventies with COVID-19, enrolled during active disease.

The CDR3 sequence: CASGFPRRTGTDYGYTF. The CDR3, as DNA: TGTGCTAGTGGTTTCCCCCGCAGGACAGGGACCGACTATGGCTACACCTTC. The chain recombines TRBV12-5 with TRBJ1-2, with 8 bases fitting TRBD1. Unmatched junction bases numbered 12, after V lost 3 bases and J lost 3 bases. The CDR3 extends over 17 amino acids. Looked up from germline, CDR1 is LGHNT and CDR2 is FRNRAP.